The clone carrying this T cell receptor beta chain came up many times. This record comes from a study of blood T cells in healthy people across ages. The second PCR ran roughly 7 to 12 cycles with a sample-barcoded 5' primer and J-beta primers. A template-switch adaptor that had 12 random nucleotides put a tag on each cDNA molecule. One entry per CDR3 protein results from TCRdb running MiXCR on the 5' RACE reads. The sample holds about a million distinct CDR3 sequences; 35% to 40% are singletons and the top ten take around 13%. The specimen was blood. This TCR was recovered from a man between 18 and 29 years old in good health.

This CDR3 is CAISVKGRNYGYTF. The DNA of the CDR3 is TGTGCCATCAGTGTGAAGGGCAGAAACTATGGCTACACCTTC. This chain joins TRBV10-3 and TRBJ1-2; D uncertain. The CDR3 runs 14 residues. Between the trimmed V and J ends, which lost 4 bases and 2 bases, there was a span of 11 bases. CDR1 is ENHRY and CDR2 is SYGVKD in the germline V gene.